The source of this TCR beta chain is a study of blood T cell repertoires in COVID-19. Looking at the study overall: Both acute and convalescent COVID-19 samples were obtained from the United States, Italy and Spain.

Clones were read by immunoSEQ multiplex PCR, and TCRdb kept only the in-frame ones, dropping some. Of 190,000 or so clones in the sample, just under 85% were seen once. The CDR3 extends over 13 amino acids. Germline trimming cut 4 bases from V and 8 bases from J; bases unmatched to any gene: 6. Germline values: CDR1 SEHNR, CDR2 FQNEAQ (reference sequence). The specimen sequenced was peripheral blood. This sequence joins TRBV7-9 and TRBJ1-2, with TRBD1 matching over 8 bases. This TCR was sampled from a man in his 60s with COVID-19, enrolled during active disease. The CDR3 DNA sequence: TGTGCCAGCAGCTCGGACAGGGTGGGAGGCTACACCTTC. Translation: CASSSDRVGGYTF.